Each of the 7 T cell receptor beta chains below was sequenced from the same sample in a study of T cell repertoires in cytomegalovirus infection (dated by TCRdb to the late 2010s). This sample was sequenced with an Illumina HiSeq 1500. Clones were called with MiXCR by TCRdb after fastp trimmed the public reads at Q25, and only in-frame beta chains were retained. Each CDR3 protein gets just one entry, which takes the most common genes and DNA from the rows behind it. Here the sample has hundreds of thousands of distinct CDR3 sequences; approximately 32% occur a single time. The ten largest clones capture under 15% of the sample. These receptors have no identified antigens. What the treatment or condition label conveys for this sample: in vitro stimulation with specific CMV peptide epitopes to enrich CMV-specific T cells. Sequenced material: cultured CD8+ T cells from PBMCs, taken from culture after CMV antigen stimulation. The receptors here all came from a human donor in good health (CMV status not recorded). Some clones in this sample may be carry-over from other donors' samples.

The rearrangement joins TRBV19 to TRBJ2-1; D gene uncertain. CDR3 size: 12 residues. The germline V and J ends were trimmed by 3 bases and 6 bases, with 6 bases remaining between them. The germline CDR1 and CDR2 sequences are LNHDA and SQIVND (reference sequence). This CDR3 is CASSILRNEQFF. CDR3 DNA: TGTGCCAGTAGTATTTTACGCAATGAGCAGTTCTTC.

This clonotype was seen only once. The gene calls are TRBV5-6 and TRBJ2-5; D unclear. The CDR3 length is 15 residues. V lost 7 bases to trimming and J lost 4 bases, with 20 bases between them. Germline values: CDR1 SGHDT, CDR2 YYEEEE. The CDR3 nucleotides read TGTGCCAGCTGGGAAAGGACGCATACACGAGAGACCCAGTACTTC. Encoded protein: CASWERTHTRETQYF.

CDR3 DNA sequence: TGTGCCAGCTCACCACCCCCTCTCGAGACGGACACCGGGGAGCTGTTTTTT. Translating it yields CASSPPPLETDTGELFF. V usage is TRBV18 and J usage is TRBJ2-2; D is undetermined. Trimming left V 0 bases short and J 3 bases short, with 14 bases between. Germline V CDR1 and CDR2: KGHSH, LQKENI. The CDR3 has 17 amino acids.

This clonotype was detected once. The genes are TRBV29-1 and TRBJ2-7; 9 bases are shared with TRBD2. CDR1 and CDR2 from the germline V gene are SQVTM and ANQGSEA. The CDR3 runs to 14 residues. J was trimmed by 1 base and V by 3 bases; bases with no gene match: 4. CDR3 residues: CSVDSSGESYEQYF. In nucleotides, the CDR3 is TGCAGCGTTGATTCTAGCGGGGAATCCTACGAGCAGTACTTC.

In its sample, this clonotype was seen many times. V is TRBV7-6 and J is TRBJ2-1; D is possibly TRBD2 (5 bases). Trimming stripped 1 base from V and 3 bases from J, with 13 bases between. The germline gives CDR1 SGHVS, CDR2 FNYEAQ. The CDR3 is made up of 16 amino acids. The CDR3 DNA sequence: TGTGCCAGCAGCTTAGGAATTTTACTAGACTACAATGAGCAGTTCTTC. Translated, it gives CASSLGILLDYNEQFF.

The chain recombines TRBV9 with TRBJ1-2; D is possibly TRBD1 (6 bases). V was clipped by 4 bases and J by 8 bases, with 21 bases between them. The germline CDR1 and CDR2 sequences are SGDLS and YYNGEE. CDR3 length equals 15 residues. The CDR3 sequence: CASSLTQGIGYGYTF. Written as DNA, the CDR3 is TGTGCCAGCAGCTTAACACAGGGTATCGGGTACGGCTACACCTTC.

CDR3 bases: TGTGCCAGCAGTTCGGACAGGGGGAGTCAAGAGACCCAGTACTTC. Amino acids: CASSSDRGSQETQYF. This chain joins TRBV12-3 or TRBV12-4 and TRBJ2-5, with TRBD1 identical over 10 bases. V trimming: 4 bases; J trimming: 2 bases; junction bases outside the gene matches: 4. This CDR3 has 15 residues.